Sequencing of this T cell receptor (beta chain) was carried out in a study of shared clonotypes between healthy human individuals. About the research overall: Each donor's CD4 naive and CD4 memory cells filled three plates apiece, CD8 naive two, and CD8 memory one.

Naive-designated CD8 cells lacked CD45RO, were positively enriched for CCR7, and omitted terminally differentiated effector memory CD45RA+ cells. The V end lost 4 bases, the J end lost 0 bases, and 9 bases lay between the germline ends. Germline V CDR1 and CDR2: SGHTA, FQGTGA. The length of the CDR3 is 15 residues. It was 200 to 250 ng DNA, tens of thousands of T cell genomes, that sorted-subset replicate PCRs used. Some clones are missing from TCRdb's copy, which holds only in-frame ones; the method was immunoSEQ multiplex PCR. The data show more than 2 million clones, with about 94% seen just once and about 1.6% held by the top ten.

The receptor comes from a man aged 18 to 29 in good health. Some clones in this sample may be carry-over from other donors' samples. Sample: naive CD8+ T cells from PBMCs. This chain links TRBV7-3 with TRBJ2-2; the D gene could be TRBD1 or TRBD2 (5 bases each). The CDR3 reads CASSSGRSNTGELFF. The CDR3 nucleotides are TGTGCCAGCAGCTCGGGACGGTCGAACACCGGGGAGCTGTTTTTT.